The 8 T cell receptor beta chains listed next were all sequenced from one sample in a study of follicular helper T cells after annual influenza vaccination. Time point in this sample: 2014-2015 season, 7 days after vaccination. Generated by immunoSEQ multiplex PCR, the TCRdb table keeps only in-frame clones and is missing some. The table has 3,000 to 4,000 clones, 82% seen once; the top ten hold 0.83%. This specimen consisted of CXCR5- memory CD4+ T cells sorted from blood, obtained 7 days after influenza vaccination. These receptors originate from an adult who received the influenza vaccine.

V gene TRBV5-1 combines with J gene TRBJ2-1; no clear D. Germline CDR1 SGHRS, CDR2 YFSETQ. The CDR3 spans 15 residues. Trimming left V 4 bases short and J 4 bases short, with 15 bases between. The CDR3 region has the DNA TGCGCCAGCAGCCCCGGACCTACGGCTTACAATGAGCAGTTCTTC. This translates into CASSPGPTAYNEQFF.

This chain uses TRBV21-1 with TRBJ2-5; TRBD1 is taken as the D call from the table, unchecked against the DNA. TRBV21-1 is shown as a pseudogene. This CDR3 contains 15 residues. CDR3 loop: CASSTGYYLQGTQYF. The CDR3, as DNA: TGTGCCAGCAGCACGGGCTACTACCTCCAGGGGACCCAGTACTTC.

For the CDR3, the DNA is TGTGCCAGCAGCCCTAAGGTGGACAGCTTGACCGGGGAGCTGTTTTTT. It yields the protein CASSPKVDSLTGELFF. The rearrangement links TRBV7-6 to TRBJ2-2, with a weak D call TRBD1 (6 bases). Between the trimmed V and J ends, which lost 5 bases and 5 bases, there was a span of 18 bases. CDR3 length: 16 amino acids. The V gene's germline CDR1 is SGHVS and CDR2 FNYEAQ.

This clone has just a few counts. The V call is TRBV5-1, the J call TRBJ1-5; a weak D match, TRBD1 (6 bases). Germline V gene lookup returns CDR1 SGHRS and CDR2 YFSETQ. The CDR3 runs to 14 residues. V was pared by 4 bases and J by 5 bases, with 13 bases between. The CDR3 DNA reads as TGCGCCAGCAGCGGGGAGGGGGGCGATCAGCCCCAGCATTTT. Translation: CASSGEGGDQPQHF.

The rearrangement joins TRBV5-1 to TRBJ1-6; D might be TRBD1 (5 bases). V shed 2 bases and J shed 4 bases, with 13 bases lying between them. The CDR3 has 16 amino acids. Germline-derived CDR1 and CDR2 are SGHRS and YFSETQ. CDR3 sequence reads: CASSLLRGQYNSPLHF. CDR3 coding DNA: TGCGCCAGCAGCTTATTACGAGGACAATATAATTCACCCCTCCACTTT. The full variable domain, its missing parts supplied by reference TRBV5-1 and TRBJ1-6, is KAGVTQTPRYLIKTRGQQVTLSCSPISGHRSVSWYQQTPGQGLQFLFEYFSETQRNKGNFPGRFSGRQFSNSRSEMNVSTLELGDSALYLCASSLLRGQYNSPLHFGNGTRLTVT.

V and J are TRBV5-6 and TRBJ1-2, with TRBD1 identical over 9 bases. Germline V gene lookup returns CDR1 SGHDT and CDR2 YYEEEE. J was trimmed by 8 bases and V by 3 bases; bases with no gene match: 5. This CDR3 has 13 residues. The CDR3: CASSSYRGRGYTF. The CDR3, as DNA: TGTGCCAGCAGCTCTTACAGGGGGCGAGGCTACACCTTC.

This clone was seen only a few times. At one end the junction does not follow the germline gene, possibly because of a read error. The chain combines TRBV5-6 with TRBJ1-6, with a tentative D call TRBD1 (5 bases). The CDR3 length is 16 residues. Germline V gene sequence: CDR1 SGHDT, CDR2 YYEEEE. The CDR3 loop reads CASTLNQGNDNSPLHF. The CDR3 region has the DNA TGTGCCAGCACCTTGAATCAGGGTAACGATAATTCACCCCTCCACTTT.

This clone was counted only a few times. The CDR3 loop is CAIMVGTGGNEQYF. The CDR3 bases are TGTGCCATCATGGTCGGGACAGGGGGTAACGAGCAGTACTTC. V is TRBV10-3 and J is TRBJ2-7; 11 positions agree with TRBD1. The germline V gene has CDR1 ENHRY and CDR2 SYGVKD. This CDR3 region has 14 residues. With V trimmed by 7 bases and J by 5 bases, 7 bases remained unmatched.